Given below is one T cell receptor beta chain in context. The protocol was immunoSEQ multiplex PCR, while the TCRdb copy is restricted to in-frame clones and leaves out a portion. The repertoire holds over 65,000 clones, with approximately 95% as singletons. This sample is part of a study of technical replicates of blood from four donors. V was pared by 0 bases and J by 5 bases, with 11 bases between. The V gene's germline CDR1 is SGDLS and CDR2 YYNGEE. CDR3 size: 14 residues. Sequenced input: T cells isolated from PBMCs. This TCR derives from a human donor in good health. The V call is TRBV9, the J call TRBJ1-2; no definite D call. DNA of the CDR3: TGTGCCAGCAGCGTAGCGGGGATACTGTATGGCTACACCTTC. Residues: CASSVAGILYGYTF.